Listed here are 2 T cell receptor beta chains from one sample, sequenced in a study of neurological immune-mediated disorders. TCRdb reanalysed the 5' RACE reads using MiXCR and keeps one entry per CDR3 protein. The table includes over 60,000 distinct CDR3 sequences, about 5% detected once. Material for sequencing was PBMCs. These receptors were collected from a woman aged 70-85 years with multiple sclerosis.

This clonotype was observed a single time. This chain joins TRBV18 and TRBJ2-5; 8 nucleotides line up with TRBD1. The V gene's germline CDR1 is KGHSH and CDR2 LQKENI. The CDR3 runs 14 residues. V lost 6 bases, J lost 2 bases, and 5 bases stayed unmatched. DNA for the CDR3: TGTGCCAGCTCCCTGGACAGGGTACAAGAGACCCAGTACTTC. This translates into CASSLDRVQETQYF.

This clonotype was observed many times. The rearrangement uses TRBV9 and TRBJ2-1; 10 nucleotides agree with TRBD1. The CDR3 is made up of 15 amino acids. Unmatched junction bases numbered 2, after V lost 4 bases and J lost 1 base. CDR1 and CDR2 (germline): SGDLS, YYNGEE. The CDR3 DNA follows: TGTGCCAGCAGCAAGGACAGGGGGTCCTACAATGAGCAGTTCTTC. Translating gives CASSKDRGSYNEQFF.